The 2 T cell receptor beta chains in this list originate from one sample, sequenced in a study of regulatory T cells in long-lasting Graves disease. HTBI primers from iRepertoire and Arm-PCR of CDR3 regions yielded the TCR beta libraries. TCRdb independently ran MiXCR on the multiplex PCR reads; one entry per CDR3 protein. The repertoire holds roughly 560,000 distinct CDR3 sequences, with 15% to 20% as singletons. Time point described: newly diagnosed GD, antithyroid drugs for less than 3 months. From RNA extracted from PBMCs, the TCR library was made. The data were also submitted as part of a second study, on T cells in Graves' hyperthyroidism and ophthalmopathy.

Specimen: peripheral blood mononuclear cells (PBMCs), collected at new diagnosis, from a patient treated with antithyroid drugs. These receptors were obtained from a middle-aged woman with Graves disease.

This clonotype was observed many times. The rearrangement links TRBV5-1 to TRBJ1-1; D not resolved. The germline gives CDR1 SGHRS, CDR2 YFSETQ. Trimming shortened V by 4 bases and J by 5 bases, and 12 bases separated the two germline ends. This CDR3 is built from 13 residues. The CDR3 sequence: CASSPLEETEAFF. CDR3 nucleotide sequence: TGCGCCAGCAGCCCACTGGAGGAGACTGAAGCTTTCTTT.

DNA for the CDR3: TGTGCCAGTGAGACAAGACAGTTCTACACCTTC. This sequence encodes CASETRQFYTF. V usage is TRBV19 and J usage is TRBJ1-2, with TRBD1 as a possible D gene (5 bases). The CDR3 is 11 residues long. V was shortened by 8 bases and J by 10 bases, with 14 bases between the two germline ends. The V gene's germline CDR1 is LNHDA and CDR2 SQIVND (reference sequence).